The 14 T cell receptor delta chains in this list originate from one sample, sequenced in a study of gamma-delta chains in newborns, infants, children. With CATT, TCRdb re-called clones from the reads. The sample has about 4,200 delta-chain clones; more than 30% are singletons. Material: blood. All receptors come from a child who received the measles vaccine.

In this sample, this clone turned up a few times. The chain combines TRDV1 with TRDJ1; TRDD3 matches 8 bases. This CDR3 is 22 amino acids long. Germline loops: CDR1 TSWWSYY, CDR2 QGS. V shed 2 bases, J shed 7 bases, and the junction held 30 bases outside the gene matches. Here the CDR3 DNA reads TGTGCTCTTGGGGAAACCCCTATCTTCCTCCGATGGGCATACTGGGGGTTTGGTAAACTCATCTTT. Translating gives CALGETPIFLRWAYWGFGKLIF.

To note about this clone: A clone one base away is much larger, so this may be a read error. Other nucleotide sequences in the sample specify the same CDR3. V is TRDV3 and J is TRDJ1; the match to TRDD3 covers 7 bases. The CDR3 runs to 20 residues. With V trimmed by 0 bases and J by 0 bases, 22 bases remained unmatched. Germline V gives CDR1 TVYSNPD, CDR2 GDNSRS (reference sequence). The CDR3 coding sequence is TGTGCCTTTAGAGGAGGGTATTGGTCTGCTGGGGGCCCGTACACCGATAAACTCATCTTT. Residues: CAFRGGYWSAGGPYTDKLIF.

The V gene is TRDV1, the J gene TRDJ1; 10 nucleotides agree with TRDD3. Losses at the gene ends were 5 bases for V and 2 bases for J; bases not matched to a gene: 26. The CDR3 has 22 residues. Germline V gives CDR1 TSWWSYY, CDR2 QGS. CDR3 coding DNA: TGTGCTCTTGGGAAGGAGGTTCTCCTACCTACTGGGGGATCCCTTTATACCGATAAACTCATCTTT. It translates to CALGKEVLLPTGGSLYTDKLIF.

The chain recombines TRDV3 with TRDJ1, with 8 bases that match TRDD2. This CDR3 is 23 amino acids long. Germline values: CDR1 TVYSNPD, CDR2 GDNSRS (reference sequence). Trimming removed 4 bases from V and 0 bases from J; junction bases left unmatched: 34. CDR3 residues: CASSYQRAGVSPGYLLYTDKLIF. The CDR3 bases are TGTGCCTCTTCCTACCAACGGGCTGGGGTCTCCCCAGGCTACCTGCTGTACACCGATAAACTCATCTTT.

The chain is built from TRDV1 and TRDJ1; 8 nucleotides align to TRDD3. J gave up 0 bases and V 3 bases, and 24 bases lay outside the gene matches. The CDR3 sequence is 22 residues long. Germline loops: CDR1 TSWWSYY, CDR2 QGS. DNA for the CDR3: TGTGCTCTTGGGGACGGCCCCTCCGGAACGGACTACTGGGGGTCGGACACCGATAAACTCATCTTT. Its protein product is CALGDGPSGTDYWGSDTDKLIF.

A note on this clone: Only one base separates this from a far larger clonotype, so it likely reflects a read error. V gene TRDV1 combines with J gene TRDJ1; 7 nucleotides line up with TRDD3. The junction had 17 bases not matched to a gene; V was cut back by 0 bases and J by 7 bases. The germline gives CDR1 TSWWSYY, CDR2 QGS. This CDR3 has 18 residues. CDR3 sequence: CALGELALTVLGMGKLIF. The CDR3, as DNA: TGTGCTCTTGGGGAACTAGCTCTTACAGTACTGGGGATGGGTAAACTCATCTTT.

This clone has just one count. A far larger clone differs by one base, so this is likely a read error. Within the sample, other DNA sequences also encode this same CDR3. The CDR3: CALGEANWGIENTDKLIF. CDR3 DNA sequence: TGTGCTCTTGGAGAAGCTAACTGGGGGATAGAAAACACCGATAAACTCATCTTT. The rearrangement joins TRDV1 to TRDJ1, with TRDD3 matching over 11 bases. J lost 0 bases, V lost 6 bases, and 12 bases had no gene match. Germline CDR1 and CDR2: TSWWSYY and QGS. The CDR3 is made up of 18 amino acids.

The rearrangement joins TRDV1 to TRDJ1; TRDD3 matches at 12 bases. V gave up 4 bases and J gave up 7 bases; unmatched junction bases: 19. Germline lookup yields CDR1 TSWWSYY and CDR2 QGS. The CDR3 totals 19 residues. The CDR3 DNA reads TGTGCTCTTGGGGGGTCTTCCCTCCTTTACTGGGGGATACCGGGTAAACTCATCTTT. As protein: CALGGSSLLYWGIPGKLIF.

This clone was seen a handful of times. V usage is TRDV1 and J usage is TRDJ1, with a possible D match to TRDD3 (6 bases). The CDR3 loop spans 23 amino acids. Trimming removed 0 bases at V and 1 base at J, with 33 bases between. The germline CDR1 and CDR2 sequences are TSWWSYY and QGS. The CDR3 here is CALGELPTKRLAGAQFITDKLIF. The CDR3 DNA sequence: TGTGCTCTTGGGGAACTCCCTACGAAACGCCTAGCTGGGGCCCAGTTCATCACCGATAAACTCATCTTT.

By share of the sample, this clone is medium-sized (0.01 to 0.1%). The J gene is TRDJ1, the V gene TRDV2; the match to TRDD3 covers 10 bases. The CDR3 totals 16 residues. Germline CDR1 GEAIGNYY, CDR2 EKD. Trimming cost V 3 bases and J 3 bases; bases outside gene matches: 9. The chain's CDR3 is CACDALGDGDPDKLIF. The CDR3, as DNA: TGTGCCTGTGACGCACTGGGGGATGGGGACCCCGATAAACTCATCTTT.

This clone rates as medium-sized (0.01 to 0.1%). The chain couples TRDV1 to TRDJ1; no firm D call. V was clipped by 3 bases and J by 5 bases, with 19 bases between them. The CDR3 spans 16 residues. Germline V gives CDR1 TSWWSYY, CDR2 QGS. CDR3 DNA: TGTGCTCTTGGGGATTTAGACGCCGAGAACCAGGATAAACTCATCTTT. Amino acid sequence: CALGDLDAENQDKLIF.

This chain connects TRDV2 to TRDJ3; the match to TRDD3 covers 11 bases. The CDR3 spans 21 residues. Germline V gives CDR1 GEAIGNYY, CDR2 EKD. V was clipped by 2 bases and J by 0 bases; unmatched bases: 11. CDR3 in DNA: TGTGCCTGTGACATGGAATGGGGGATACGCAGGAGCTCCTGGGACACCCGACAGATGTTTTTC. Translated: CACDMEWGIRRSSWDTRQMFF.

This chain connects TRDV2 to TRDJ3, with 8 nucleotides matching TRDD3. This CDR3 has 18 amino acids. Losses at the gene ends were 3 bases for V and 1 base for J; bases not matched to a gene: 7. The germline V gene encodes CDR1 GEAIGNYY and CDR2 EKD. CDR3 sequence: CACDFGGSVSWDTRQMFF. CDR3 nucleotides: TGTGCCTGTGACTTTGGGGGATCGGTGTCCTGGGACACCCGACAGATGTTTTTC.

For this clone: A much larger clone lies one base from this, so it may be a read error. This sample includes further DNA sequences coding for the same CDR3. This chain uses TRDV2 with TRDJ1; 13 nucleotides agree with TRDD3. Germline V lookup: CDR1 GEAIGNYY, CDR2 EKD. Trimming at V came to 0 bases and at J to 0 bases, leaving 24 bases not matched to a gene. The CDR3 has 24 amino acids. CDR3 sequence (DNA): TGTGCCTGTGACACCGTATTAGCAACGAGAAGAATACTGGGGGATACGGGGTACACCGATAAACTCATCTTT. Translating gives CACDTVLATRRILGDTGYTDKLIF.